Listed below are T cell receptor beta chains from one sample, sequenced in a study of T-cell memory formation after mild COVID-19. TCRdb re-analysed the 5' RACE reads in MiXCR, keeping a single row per CDR3 protein. The table shows more than 300,000 distinct CDR3 sequences, with 14% occurring only once. Sequenced: PBMCs or a T cell subset sorted from them (not recorded which). The source of these receptors is a young man who had mild COVID-19 (a few samples of this study predate the infection). Cell type and time point are not known. The CDR3 runs from the conserved cysteine through the conserved F or W. The order of the fields is D gene, V gene, J gene, clone size, CDR3 protein, CDR3 DNA. D genes are given only for firm matches. Not every row has a clone size; where given, it reads once, few, many or a size class.

NA	TRBV18	TRBJ2-2	NA	CASSPLRENTGELFF	TGTGCCAGCTCACCACTGAGGGAGAACACCGGGGAGCTGTTTTTT
TRBD2	TRBV11-2	TRBJ2-3	few	CASSLVLAGAPDTQYF	TGTGCCAGCAGCTTAGTCCTAGCGGGGGCCCCAGATACGCAGTATTTT
NA	TRBV12-3/TRBV12-4	TRBJ2-3	few	CASSPRFGRSTDTQYF	TGTGCCAGCAGTCCTCGATTCGGACGGAGCACAGATACGCAGTATTTT
NA	TRBV5-1	TRBJ1-2	many	CASSSGTLGGYTF	TGCGCCAGCAGCTCCGGGACCCTAGGTGGCTACACCTTC
NA	TRBV6-6	TRBJ2-4	NA	CASSFSGWSIQYF	TGTGCCAGCAGTTTCAGCGGCTGGAGCATTCAGTACTTC
NA	TRBV20-1	TRBJ2-5	few	CSATLVTGSQETQYF	TGCAGTGCTACTTTGGTTACAGGCTCCCAAGAGACGCAGTACTTC
NA	TRBV28	TRBJ2-3	NA	CASSARSSTDTQYF	TGTGCCAGCAGTGCTAGGTCTAGCACAGATACGCAGTATTTT
TRBD2	TRBV5-1	TRBJ2-5	NA	CASSHRGGGETQYF	TGCGCCAGCAGCCACCGGGGGGGAGGAGAGACCCAGTACTTC
NA	TRBV9	TRBJ2-7	many	CASSVVAGATYEQYF	TGTGCCAGCAGCGTAGTGGCAGGTGCCACCTACGAGCAGTACTTC
NA	TRBV2	TRBJ2-7	NA	CASSETKTYEQYF	TGTGCCAGCAGTGAAACAAAAACCTACGAGCAGTACTTC
TRBD1	TRBV29-1	TRBJ2-5	NA	CSSGGNRGQETQYF	TGCAGCTCCGGAGGGAACAGGGGGCAAGAGACCCAGTACTTC
NA	TRBV5-1	TRBJ2-5	NA	CASSFDRETQYF	TGCGCCAGCAGCTTTGATCGGGAGACCCAGTACTTC
NA	TRBV9	TRBJ1-1	many	CASSPGGANTEAFF	TGTGCCAGCAGCCCGGGGGGGGCGAACACTGAAGCTTTCTTT
NA	TRBV24-1	TRBJ2-2	few	CATSDLVGADGELFF	TGTGCCACCAGTGATTTGGTGGGGGCGGACGGGGAGCTGTTTTTT
TRBD1	TRBV7-2	TRBJ1-4	NA	CASSSSTGWAEKLFF	TGTGCCAGCAGCTCATCGACAGGGTGGGCTGAAAAACTGTTTTTT
TRBD2	TRBV25-1	TRBJ2-7	NA	CASSEGASGGDGEQYF	TGTGCCAGCAGTGAAGGGGCTAGCGGGGGGGACGGCGAGCAGTACTTC
NA	TRBV5-5	TRBJ1-5	few	CASSFGGPSNQPQHF	TGTGCCAGCAGCTTCGGCGGCCCTAGCAATCAGCCCCAGCATTTT
NA	TRBV2	TRBJ1-6	NA	CDSSEARQFGSSYNSPLHF	TGTGACAGCAGTGAAGCGCGGCAGTTCGGGAGCTCCTATAATTCACCCCTCCACTTT